This is a list of T cell receptor beta chains from one sample in a study of T cell repertoires in cytomegalovirus infection. TCRdb reanalysed the reads using MiXCR and keeps one entry per CDR3 protein. The table includes fewer than 550,000 distinct CDR3 sequences, approximately 10% detected once. Sequencing was carried out using PBMCs. The receptors shown here come from a human donor in good health (CMV status not recorded). Some clones in this sample may be carry-over from other donors' samples. Both conserved end residues are part of each CDR3. A D gene is named only where the DNA matches it firmly. Only some rows state a clone size, as once, few, many or a class for expanded clones.

clone_size,d_call,v_call,j_call,cdr3_nt,cdr3_aa
-,-,TRBV6-1,TRBJ2-3,TGTGCCAGCAGGGACTTCATGCGGAGCACAGATACGCAGTATTTT,CASRDFMRSTDTQYF
-,-,TRBV14,TRBJ1-6,TGTGCCAGCAGCCAAGAGGGCACAGGGAGCGGAAGAAATTCACCCCTCCACTTT,CASSQEGTGSGRNSPLHF
many,TRBD1,TRBV7-2,TRBJ1-2,TGTGCCAGCACCCCGTTACAGGGGACCGGCTACACCTTC,CASTPLQGTGYTF
-,TRBD1,TRBV4-1,TRBJ1-1,TGCGCCAGCAGCCAAGGGGGACAGAGGTCCATGAACACTGAAGCTTTCTTT,CASSQGGQRSMNTEAFF
many,-,TRBV6-5,TRBJ1-2,TGTGCCAGCAGTTACGGGGGCAGCAACTATGGCTACACCTTC,CASSYGGSNYGYTF
few,TRBD1,TRBV7-9,TRBJ2-7,TGTGCCAGCAGCTTATGGGGTTCGGGACAGCATTCCTACGAGCAGTACTTC,CASSLWGSGQHSYEQYF
few,-,TRBV29-1,TRBJ2-4,TGCAGCGTTGAAGGACGGGGGATAACCAAAAACATTCAGTACTTC,CSVEGRGITKNIQYF
many,TRBD1,TRBV7-8,TRBJ1-2,TGTGCCAGCAGTACAGGACAGGGGGGGGTCTATGGCTACACCTTC,CASSTGQGGVYGYTF
few,-,TRBV24-1,TRBJ2-4,TGTGCCACCAGTGATTTGCGGGGCTACAGGGAAGTGGCCAAAAACATTCAGTACTTC,CATSDLRGYREVAKNIQYF
-,-,TRBV4-1,TRBJ1-2,TGCGCCAGCAGCCTACAAGGGGCCGGAAAAATCAACTATGGCTACACCTTC,CASSLQGAGKINYGYTF
many,TRBD1,TRBV10-3,TRBJ2-1,TGTGCCATCACCCCCTTTCAGGGGGCGAGAAATGAGCAGTTCTTC,CAITPFQGARNEQFF
-,-,TRBV13,TRBJ1-6,TGTGCCAGCAGCTTAGGCCTGGGGCCTTCACCCCTCCACTTT,CASSLGLGPSPLHF
-,-,TRBV6-5,TRBJ2-7,TGTGCCAGCAGTTACCAGAGGATAACCTACGAGCAGTACTTC,CASSYQRITYEQYF
many,-,TRBV7-9,TRBJ2-7,TGTGCCAGCAGCTTAGGCGACTTGAACTCCTACGAGCAGTACTTC,CASSLGDLNSYEQYF
many,-,TRBV20-1,TRBJ1-1,TGCAGTGCTAGAGGTGGAGGGACGAACACTGAAGCTTTCTTT,CSARGGGTNTEAFF
many,-,TRBV10-3,TRBJ1-5,TGTGCCATCAGGGCAGGGTTTTTGGGCAATCAGCCCCAGCATTTT,CAIRAGFLGNQPQHF
-,-,TRBV2,TRBJ2-7,TGTGCCAGCAAGCAACTAGCCGGCAAGTGGGAGCAGTACTTC,CASKQLAGKWEQYF
-,-,TRBV2,TRBJ2-1,TGTGCCAGCGTTTTTGGGGGGGGGCGGAGGTACAATGAGCAGTTCTTC,CASVFGGGRRYNEQFF
many,-,TRBV6-1,TRBJ2-5,TGTGCCAGCAGTGAAGGACCAGCGCAAGAGACCCAGTACTTC,CASSEGPAQETQYF
-,TRBD1,TRBV14,TRBJ2-7,TGTGCCAGCAGCCAAGCGACAGGACAGGGGGTTTACGAGCAGTACTTC,CASSQATGQGVYEQYF
few,TRBD1,TRBV20-1,TRBJ1-2,TGCAGTGCCCCTGGGACAGTTCAAGATCGAGGCTACACCTTC,CSAPGTVQDRGYTF
many,-,TRBV29-1,TRBJ1-1,TGCAGCGTTGGAAGGGTGCACACTGAAGCTTTCTTT,CSVGRVHTEAFF
few,TRBD2,TRBV28,TRBJ2-7,TGTGCCAGCAGTTTATGGGGGGGGGATTCCTACGAGCAGTACTTC,CASSLWGGDSYEQYF
many,TRBD1,TRBV12-3/TRBV12-4,TRBJ1-5,TGTGCCAGCTCCCAGGGGGGGGATCAGCCCCAGCATTTT,CASSQGGDQPQHF
few,TRBD1,TRBV12-3/TRBV12-4,TRBJ2-5,TGTGCCAGCAGTTTAAGGGGGACAGGGGAGAAAGAGACCCAGTACTTC,CASSLRGTGEKETQYF
few,-,TRBV15,TRBJ2-2,TGTGCCACCAGCAGAGGGGGGTGGTATGACACCGGGGAGCTGTTTTTT,CATSRGGWYDTGELFF
many,TRBD1,TRBV28,TRBJ2-7,TGTGCCAGCAGCCCCCCGACAGGGGTCGAAGACGAGCAGTACTTC,CASSPPTGVEDEQYF
few,-,TRBV10-1,TRBJ1-4,TGCGCCAGCAGTGAGTCGCGGACTGGGGAAAAACTGTTTTTT,CASSESRTGEKLFF
-,TRBD1,TRBV29-1,TRBJ2-3,TGCAGCGCCACGGGAGCACGGACAGGGGGTAATAGCGCCAGCACAGATACGCAGTATTTT,CSATGARTGGNSASTDTQYF
few,-,TRBV15,TRBJ1-2,TGTGCCACCAGCAGAGATTTTAGAGGCTATGGCTACACCTTC,CATSRDFRGYGYTF
many,-,TRBV28,TRBJ1-5,TGTGCCAGCAGTCAGGTATCCGGGCAGCCCCAGCATTTT,CASSQVSGQPQHF
many,-,TRBV6-5,TRBJ1-5,TGTGCCAGCAGTCGAAACCGACAGTCCAATCAGCCCCAGCATTTT,CASSRNRQSNQPQHF
-,-,TRBV20-1,TRBJ2-1,TGCAGTGCTAGAATCAGGGAGGGGGCTGAGCAGTTCTTC,CSARIREGAEQFF